This T cell receptor (beta chain) comes out of a study of OX40 agonist ivuxolimab in advanced cancers. Study-wide context: Patients were around 83% male with ages roughly 20 to 90, mean approximately 62.

CDR1 SGHRS and CDR2 YFSETQ come from the germline V gene. The CDR3 runs to 16 residues. Between the trimmed V and J ends, which lost 1 base and 0 bases, there was a span of 11 bases. Using immunoSEQ multiplex PCR, the repertoire was profiled, and TCRdb retains in-frame clones only, with some absent. The table lists some 70,000 clones, 70% to 90% of them singletons. The chain combines TRBV5-1 with TRBJ2-1; D not certain. The sample in question was CD4+ or CD8+ T cells sorted from blood, obtained in a trial of the OX40 agonist ivuxolimab. The receptor was isolated from an adult with an advanced solid tumor such as melanoma, head and neck, liver or kidney cancer. The CDR3 loop reads CASSLMAASSYNEQFF. The CDR3 DNA reads TGCGCCAGCAGCTTGATGGCGGCCAGCTCCTACAATGAGCAGTTCTTC.